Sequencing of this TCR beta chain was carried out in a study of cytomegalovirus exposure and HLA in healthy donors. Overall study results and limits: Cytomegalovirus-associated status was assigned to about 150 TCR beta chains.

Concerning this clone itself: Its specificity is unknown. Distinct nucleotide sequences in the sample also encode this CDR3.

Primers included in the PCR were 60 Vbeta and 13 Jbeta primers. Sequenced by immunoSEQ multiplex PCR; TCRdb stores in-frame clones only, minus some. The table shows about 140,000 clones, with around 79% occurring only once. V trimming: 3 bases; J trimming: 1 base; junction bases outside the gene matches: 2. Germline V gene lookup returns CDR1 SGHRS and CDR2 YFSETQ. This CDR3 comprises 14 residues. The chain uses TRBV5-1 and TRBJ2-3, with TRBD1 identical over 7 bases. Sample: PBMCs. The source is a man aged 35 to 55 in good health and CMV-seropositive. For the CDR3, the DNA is TGCGCCAGCAGCTCCACAGGGGGCACAGATACGCAGTATTTT. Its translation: CASSSTGGTDTQYF.